This T cell receptor beta chain derives from a study of T cell responses to AZD1222 COVID-19 vaccine. Study-wide points: The donor cohort was predominantly white British with a female majority, and clonal diversity may have been underestimated. Close to half of all spike-specific TCRs reportedly target regions of the variants that are unmutated. Only a handful of individuals given AZD1222 were seropositive at baseline.

CDR3 length equals 16 residues. Germline assignment: CDR1 KGHSY and CDR2 FQNENV. The V gene end was trimmed by 2 bases and the J gene end by 3 bases; junction bases not matched to a gene: 7. Sequenced by immunoSEQ multiplex PCR; TCRdb stores in-frame clones only, minus some. The data contain over 130,000 clones, 90% of them seen just once; the ten biggest clones take up 1.5% to 2%. Points on this clone: As yet, its antigen is unknown.

The rearrangement joins TRBV16 to TRBJ1-5; 7 bases line up with TRBD1. Specimen: peripheral blood, collected 28 days after the second AZD1222 dose. This TCR was sampled from an adult who received the AZD1222 COVID-19 vaccine. The CDR3 loop reads CASSQGAGGANQPQHF. The CDR3 nucleotides are TGTGCCAGCAGCCAAGGGGCAGGGGGTGCCAATCAGCCCCAGCATTTT. Full variable domain (rest looked up from reference TRBV16 and TRBJ1-5): GEEVAQTPKHLVRGEGQKAKLYCAPIKGHSYVFWYQQVLKNEFKFLISFQNENVFDETGMPKERFSAKCLPNSPCSLEIQATKLEDSAVYFCASSQGAGGANQPQHFGDGTRLSIL.